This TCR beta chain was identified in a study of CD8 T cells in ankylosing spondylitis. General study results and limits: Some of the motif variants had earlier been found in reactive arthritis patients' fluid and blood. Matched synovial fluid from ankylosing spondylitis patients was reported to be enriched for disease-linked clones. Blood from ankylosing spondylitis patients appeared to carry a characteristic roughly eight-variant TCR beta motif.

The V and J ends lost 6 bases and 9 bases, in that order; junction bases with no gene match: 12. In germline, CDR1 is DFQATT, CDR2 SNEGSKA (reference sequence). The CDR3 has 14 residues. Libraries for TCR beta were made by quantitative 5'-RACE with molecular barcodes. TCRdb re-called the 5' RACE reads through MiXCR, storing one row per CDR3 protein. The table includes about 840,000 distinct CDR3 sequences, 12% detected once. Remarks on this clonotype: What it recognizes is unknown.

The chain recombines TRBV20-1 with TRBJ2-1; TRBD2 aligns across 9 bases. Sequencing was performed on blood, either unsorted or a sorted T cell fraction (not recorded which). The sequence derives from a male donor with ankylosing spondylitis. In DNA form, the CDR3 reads TGCAGTGCAATTGCGGCGGGAGGGCCGGGTGAGCAGTTCTTC. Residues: CSAIAAGGPGEQFF.